This T cell receptor beta chain was captured in a study of PD-1 blockade in classical Hodgkin lymphoma. TCRdb keeps only in-frame clones here, not all; method: immunoSEQ multiplex PCR. The data contain around 12,000 clones, roughly 90% of them singletons. This CDR3 has 14 amino acids. The J segment lost 3 bases and the V segment lost 3 bases, leaving 2 bases of the junction unmatched. Germline loops: CDR1 LNHDA, CDR2 SQIVND (reference sequence). Study-wide results and caveats: Patients newly diagnosed and complete responders had comparable baseline diversity. Reports described newly diagnosed patients as having lower baseline TCR diversity than healthy donors.

Time point reported: cycle 4 day 1 (C4D1), after more than five weeks of nivolumab. After autologous stem cell transplantation all patients relapsed, and prior brentuximab vedotin exposure differed between cohorts. By magnetic negative selection, CD4+ T cells were purified from thawed PBMCs. The patients, who had relapsed/refractory classical Hodgkin lymphoma, achieved best responses of complete response, partial response or progressive disease. Concerning this clone itself: Antigen unknown.

The sequencing used CD4+ T cells from blood, collected before the fourth cycle of nivolumab. The V gene is TRBV19, the J gene TRBJ2-5; the match to TRBD1 covers 9 bases. The receptor comes from a human donor with classical Hodgkin lymphoma. CDR3 in DNA: TGTGCCAGTAGTATTTGGACAGGGGAAGAGACCCAGTACTTC. It encodes CASSIWTGEETQYF.